The 10 T cell receptor beta chains reported below all come from one sample, sequenced in a study of cytomegalovirus exposure and HLA in healthy donors. It was with 60 Vbeta and 13 Jbeta primers that the PCR ran. Method: immunoSEQ multiplex PCR; TCRdb's copy keeps in-frame clones and lacks some. The sample has about 190,000 clones; around 83% are singletons. The specimen was PBMCs. The source of these receptors is a woman younger than 35 in good health and CMV-seronegative.

The V gene is TRBV6-6, the J gene TRBJ2-1; 11 bases align to TRBD2. The ends lost 5 bases at V and 2 bases at J; junction bases unmatched: 5. This CDR3 contains 16 residues. The germline V gene encodes CDR1 MNHNY and CDR2 SVGAGI (reference sequence). The CDR3 DNA sequence: TGTGCCAGCAGTCGGACGACTAGCGGGACCTACAATGAGCAGTTCTTC. Amino acids: CASSRTTSGTYNEQFF.

The gene calls are TRBV18 and TRBJ2-3, with TRBD1 as a possible D gene (6 bases). Trimming took off 4 bases at V and 2 bases at J, with 16 bases between the two ends. Germline values: CDR1 KGHSH, CDR2 LQKENI. This CDR3 spans 16 amino acids. In DNA, the CDR3 is TGTGCCAGCTCACTTCGCCGGGACACAGACACAGATACGCAGTATTTT. This encodes CASSLRRDTDTDTQYF.

This clone appeared once. The chain recombines TRBV2 with TRBJ2-4, with 9 positions matching TRBD2. The CDR3 consists of 17 residues. Germline values: CDR1 SNHLY, CDR2 FYNNEI. With 7 bases clipped from V and 1 base from J, the junction kept 11 bases outside the gene matches. This CDR3 is CASNTAGGGTAKNIQYF. CDR3 DNA: TGTGCCAGCAATACGGCGGGGGGGGGAACCGCCAAAAACATTCAGTACTTC. The complete variable domain, with remaining parts taken from reference TRBV2 and TRBJ2-4, reads EPEVTQTPSHQVTQMGQEVILRCVPISNHLYFYWYRQILGQKVEFLVSFYNNEISEKSEIFDDQFSVERPDGSNFTLKIRSTKLEDSAMYFCASNTAGGGTAKNIQYFGAGTRLSVL.

This clone was recorded once. This chain's CDR3 is CASSLPSGTGTYEQYF. The DNA for the CDR3 is TGTGCCAGCAGTTTACCCTCCGGGACAGGGACCTACGAGCAGTACTTC. The chain joins TRBV28 to TRBJ2-7, with 9 positions matching TRBD1. J lost 2 bases, V lost 2 bases, and 7 bases had no gene match. Germline lookup yields CDR1 MDHEN and CDR2 SYDVKM. The CDR3 has 16 amino acids.

The chain is built from TRBV6-5 and TRBJ1-6; 7 bases are shared with TRBD1. V was pared by 6 bases and J by 11 bases, with 7 bases of the junction left unmatched. This CDR3 contains 13 residues. Per the germline V gene, CDR1 is MNHEY and CDR2 is SVGAGI. The CDR3 DNA follows: TGTGCCAGCAGCTCCCGACAGGGTGCACCCCTCCACTTT. Translating gives CASSSRQGAPLHF.

Only a few counts were recorded for this clone. The rearrangement links TRBV5-1 to TRBJ1-6, with no clear D. V was shortened by 1 base and J by 7 bases, with 12 bases between the two germline ends. Germline values: CDR1 SGHRS, CDR2 YFSETQ. The CDR3 loop spans 15 amino acids. CDR3 in DNA: TGCGCCAGCAGCTTGCAGGAACGGCCCAATTCACCCCTCCACTTT. Translating gives CASSLQERPNSPLHF.

This chain joins TRBV28 and TRBJ1-2, with 7 bases matching TRBD1. The CDR3 consists of 14 residues. Germline assignment: CDR1 MDHEN and CDR2 SYDVKM. The trim removed 3 bases at V and 5 bases at J, leaving 6 bases unmatched. The CDR3: CASSFPGTDYGYTF. The CDR3 coding sequence is TGTGCCAGCAGTTTCCCCGGGACAGATTATGGCTACACCTTC.

In regard to this clone: A read error may account for a junction end that differs from germline. The gene calls are TRBV6-1 and TRBJ2-2; TRBD2 matches at 10 bases. Germline CDR1 is MNHNS and CDR2 is SASEGT. CDR3 length: 15 residues. The CDR3 nucleotides read TGTGCCAGCAGCGAAGCGGGGGGGCCTTACGGGGAGCTGTTTTTT. Protein: CASSEAGGPYGELFF.

This sequence joins TRBV7-9 and TRBJ2-5, with 8 bases lining up with TRBD1. This CDR3 has 14 amino acids. V shed 3 bases, J shed 4 bases, and the junction held 4 bases outside the gene matches. Looked up from germline, CDR1 is SEHNR and CDR2 is FQNEAQ (reference sequence). DNA of the CDR3: TGTGCCAGCAGCTTGACAGGGGTGGCAGAGACCCAGTACTTC. Translated: CASSLTGVAETQYF.

The CDR3 protein is CASSPRGTPYEQYF. The CDR3 bases are TGTGCCAGCAGCCCGCGGGGCACACCCTACGAGCAGTACTTC. The gene calls are TRBV11-3 and TRBJ2-7, with D tentatively TRBD2 (6 bases). CDR3 length: 14 residues. The V and J ends lost 5 bases and 2 bases respectively, with 13 bases between them. Looked up from germline, CDR1 is SGHNT and CDR2 is YENEEA.